This TCR beta chain was captured in a study of blood T cell repertoires in COVID-19. The CDR3 runs 14 residues. With V trimmed by 1 base and J by 7 bases, 5 bases remained unmatched. The germline V gene encodes CDR1 SGHVS and CDR2 FQNEAQ. Only in-frame clones appear in the TCRdb table, and some are missing; sequencing was by immunoSEQ multiplex PCR. The table lists 180,000 or so clones, roughly 78% of them singletons. The sample was peripheral blood. V and J are TRBV7-8 and TRBJ1-2, with 8 bases fitting TRBD1. This receptor was obtained from a woman older than 75 with active or convalescent COVID-19. The CDR3 region is CASSLGRQGLGYTF. The CDR3 DNA reads TGTGCCAGCAGCTTAGGAAGACAGGGGCTTGGCTACACCTTC.